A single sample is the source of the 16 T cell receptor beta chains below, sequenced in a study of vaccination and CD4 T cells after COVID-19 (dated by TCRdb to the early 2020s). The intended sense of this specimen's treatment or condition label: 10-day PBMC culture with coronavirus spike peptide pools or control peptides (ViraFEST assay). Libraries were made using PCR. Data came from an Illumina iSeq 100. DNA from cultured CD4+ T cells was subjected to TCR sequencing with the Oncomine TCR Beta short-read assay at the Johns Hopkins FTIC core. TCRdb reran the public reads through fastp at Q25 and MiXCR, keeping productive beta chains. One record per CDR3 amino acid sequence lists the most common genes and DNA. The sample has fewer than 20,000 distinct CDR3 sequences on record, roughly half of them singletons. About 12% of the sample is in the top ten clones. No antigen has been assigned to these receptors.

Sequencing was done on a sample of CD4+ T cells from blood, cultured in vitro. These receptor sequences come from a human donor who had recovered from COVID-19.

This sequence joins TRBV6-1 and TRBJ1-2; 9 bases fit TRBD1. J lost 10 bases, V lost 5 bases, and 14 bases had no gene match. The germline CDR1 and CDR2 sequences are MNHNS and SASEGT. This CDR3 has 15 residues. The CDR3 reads CASSRGTGRTIAYTF. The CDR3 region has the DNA TGTGCCAGCAGTAGAGGGACAGGGAGAACTATAGCCTACACCTTC.

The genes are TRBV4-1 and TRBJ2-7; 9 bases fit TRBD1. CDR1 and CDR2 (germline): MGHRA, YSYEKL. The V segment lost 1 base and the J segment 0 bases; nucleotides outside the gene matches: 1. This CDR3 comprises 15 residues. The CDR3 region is CASSQGDRASYEQYF. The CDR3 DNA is TGCGCCAGCAGCCAAGGGGACAGGGCCTCCTACGAGCAGTACTTC.

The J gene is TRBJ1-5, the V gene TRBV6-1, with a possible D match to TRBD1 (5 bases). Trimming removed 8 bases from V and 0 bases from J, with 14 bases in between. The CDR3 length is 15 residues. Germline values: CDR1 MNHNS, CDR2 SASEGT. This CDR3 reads CASSLGRGSNQPQHF. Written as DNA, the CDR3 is TGTGCCAGCTCCCTGGGTAGGGGTAGCAATCAGCCCCAGCATTTT.

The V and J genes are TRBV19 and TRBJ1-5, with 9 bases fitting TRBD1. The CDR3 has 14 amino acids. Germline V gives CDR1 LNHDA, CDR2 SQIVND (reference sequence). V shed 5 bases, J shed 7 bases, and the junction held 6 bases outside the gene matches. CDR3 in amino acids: CASSRDREGQPQHF. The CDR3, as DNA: TGTGCCAGTAGTCGGGACAGGGAAGGACAGCCCCAGCATTTT.

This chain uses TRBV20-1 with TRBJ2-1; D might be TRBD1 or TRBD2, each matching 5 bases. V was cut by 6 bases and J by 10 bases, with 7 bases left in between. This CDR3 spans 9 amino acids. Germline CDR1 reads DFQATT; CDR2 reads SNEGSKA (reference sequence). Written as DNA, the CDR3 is TGCAGTGCCGGGACCGAGCAGTTCTTC. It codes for CSAGTEQFF.

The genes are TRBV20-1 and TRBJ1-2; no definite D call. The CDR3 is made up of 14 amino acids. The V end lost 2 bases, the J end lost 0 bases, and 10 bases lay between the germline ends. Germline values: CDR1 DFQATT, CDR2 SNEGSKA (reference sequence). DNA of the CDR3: TGCAGTGCTAGAAGACGGACCACTAACTATGGCTACACCTTC. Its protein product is CSARRRTTNYGYTF.

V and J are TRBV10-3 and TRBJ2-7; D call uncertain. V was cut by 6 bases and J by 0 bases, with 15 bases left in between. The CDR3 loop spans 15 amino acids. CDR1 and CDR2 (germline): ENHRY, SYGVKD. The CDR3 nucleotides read TGTGCCATCAGCGATCAGGAGCTACTCTCCTACGAGCAGTACTTC. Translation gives CAISDQELLSYEQYF.

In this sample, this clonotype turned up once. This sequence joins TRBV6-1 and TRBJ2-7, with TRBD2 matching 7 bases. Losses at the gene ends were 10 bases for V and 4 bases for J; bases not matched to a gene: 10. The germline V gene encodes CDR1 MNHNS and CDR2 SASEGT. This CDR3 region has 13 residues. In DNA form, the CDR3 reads TGTGCCACCGGGACGCTGGGGGGGTACGAGCAGTACTTC. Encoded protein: CATGTLGGYEQYF.

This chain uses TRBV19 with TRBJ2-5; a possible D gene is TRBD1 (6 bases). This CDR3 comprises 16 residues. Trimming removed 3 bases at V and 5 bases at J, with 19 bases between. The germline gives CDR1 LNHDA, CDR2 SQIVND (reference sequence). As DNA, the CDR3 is TGTGCCAGTAGTATTGGTCGGGACACAAGGGGGGAGACCCAGTACTTC. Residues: CASSIGRDTRGETQYF.

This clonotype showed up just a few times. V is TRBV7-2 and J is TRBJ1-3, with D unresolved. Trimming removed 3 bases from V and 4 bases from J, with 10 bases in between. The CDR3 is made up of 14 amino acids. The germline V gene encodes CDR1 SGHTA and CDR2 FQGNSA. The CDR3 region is CASSLGIWGNTIYF. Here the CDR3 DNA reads TGTGCCAGCAGCTTGGGAATATGGGGAAACACCATATATTTT.

The DNA of the CDR3 is TGTGCCACCAGTGACAAGTCAGGGGGGACTGAAGCTTTCTTT. Amino acid sequence: CATSDKSGGTEAFF. The genes are TRBV24-1 and TRBJ1-1; 7 bases align to TRBD1. The CDR3 spans 14 residues. Trimming removed 4 bases from V and 5 bases from J; junction bases left unmatched: 6. Germline V CDR1 and CDR2: KGHDR, SFDVKD.

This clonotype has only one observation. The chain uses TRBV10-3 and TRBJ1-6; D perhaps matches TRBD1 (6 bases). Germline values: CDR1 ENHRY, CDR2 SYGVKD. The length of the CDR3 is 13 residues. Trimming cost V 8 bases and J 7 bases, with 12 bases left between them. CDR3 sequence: CAIAEDRNSPLHF. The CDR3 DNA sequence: TGTGCCATCGCCGAGGACAGAAATTCACCCCTCCACTTT.

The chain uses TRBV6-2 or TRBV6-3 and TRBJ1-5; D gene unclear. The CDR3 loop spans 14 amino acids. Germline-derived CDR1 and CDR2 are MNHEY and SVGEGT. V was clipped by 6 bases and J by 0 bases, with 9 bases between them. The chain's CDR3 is CASSDVLSNQPQHF. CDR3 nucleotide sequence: TGTGCCAGCAGCGACGTCCTTAGCAATCAGCCCCAGCATTTT.

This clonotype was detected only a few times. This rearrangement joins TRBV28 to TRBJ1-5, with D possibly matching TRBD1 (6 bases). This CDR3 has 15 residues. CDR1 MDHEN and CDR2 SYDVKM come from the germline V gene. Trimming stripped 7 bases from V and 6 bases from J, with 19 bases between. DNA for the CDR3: TGTGCCAGCACCTCGGGGGGCGCGAAAATTCAGCCCCAGCATTTT. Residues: CASTSGGAKIQPQHF.

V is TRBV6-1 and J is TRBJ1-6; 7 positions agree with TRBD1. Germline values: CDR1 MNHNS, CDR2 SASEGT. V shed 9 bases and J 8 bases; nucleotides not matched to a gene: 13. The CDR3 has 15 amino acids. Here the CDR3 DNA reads TGTGCCAGTGCTAACGGTCAGGGGGACCATTCACCCCTCCACTTT. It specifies CASANGQGDHSPLHF.

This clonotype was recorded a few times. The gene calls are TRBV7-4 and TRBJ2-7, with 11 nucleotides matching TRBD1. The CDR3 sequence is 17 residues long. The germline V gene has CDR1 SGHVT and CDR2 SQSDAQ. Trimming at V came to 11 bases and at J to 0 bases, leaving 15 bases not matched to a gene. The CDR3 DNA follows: TGTGCCGGACCGGGACAGGGGGTCCGCGGGCTCTCCTACGAGCAGTACTTC. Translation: CAGPGQGVRGLSYEQYF.